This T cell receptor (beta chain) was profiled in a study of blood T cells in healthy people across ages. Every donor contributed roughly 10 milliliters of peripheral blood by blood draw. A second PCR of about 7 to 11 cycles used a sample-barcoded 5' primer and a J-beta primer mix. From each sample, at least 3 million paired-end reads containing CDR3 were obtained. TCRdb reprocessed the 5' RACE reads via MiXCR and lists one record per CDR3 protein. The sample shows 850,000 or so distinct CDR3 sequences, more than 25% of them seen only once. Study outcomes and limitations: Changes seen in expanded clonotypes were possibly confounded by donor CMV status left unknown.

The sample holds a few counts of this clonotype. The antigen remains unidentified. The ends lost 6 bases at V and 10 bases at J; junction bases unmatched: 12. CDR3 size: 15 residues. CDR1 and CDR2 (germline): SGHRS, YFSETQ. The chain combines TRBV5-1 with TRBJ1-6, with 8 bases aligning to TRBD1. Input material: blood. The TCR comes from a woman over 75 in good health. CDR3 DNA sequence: TGCGCCAGCAAGGTTTCCGGACAGGGCGACTCACCCCTCCACTTT. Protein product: CASKVSGQGDSPLHF.